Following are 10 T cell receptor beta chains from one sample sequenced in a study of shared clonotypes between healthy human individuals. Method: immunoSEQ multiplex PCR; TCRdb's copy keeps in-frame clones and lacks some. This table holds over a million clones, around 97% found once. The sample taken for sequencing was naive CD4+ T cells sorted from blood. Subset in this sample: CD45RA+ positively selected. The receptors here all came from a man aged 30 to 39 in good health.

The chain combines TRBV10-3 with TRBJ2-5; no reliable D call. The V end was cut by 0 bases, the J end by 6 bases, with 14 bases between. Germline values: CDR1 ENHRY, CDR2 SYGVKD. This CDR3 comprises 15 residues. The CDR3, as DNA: TGTGCCATCAGTGAGTCGGCTAGTCCCAGCCAGACCCAGTACTTC. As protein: CAISESASPSQTQYF.

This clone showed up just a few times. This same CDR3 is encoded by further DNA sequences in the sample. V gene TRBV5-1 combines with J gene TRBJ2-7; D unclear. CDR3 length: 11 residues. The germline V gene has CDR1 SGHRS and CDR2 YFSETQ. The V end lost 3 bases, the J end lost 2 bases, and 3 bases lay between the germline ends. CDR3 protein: CASSSAYEQYF. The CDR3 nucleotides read TGCGCCAGCAGCTCCGCCTACGAGCAGTACTTC.

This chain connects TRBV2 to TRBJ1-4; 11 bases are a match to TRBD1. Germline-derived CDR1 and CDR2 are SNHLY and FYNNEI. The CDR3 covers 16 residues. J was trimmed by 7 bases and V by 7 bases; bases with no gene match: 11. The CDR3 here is CASNGQGALGGEKLFF. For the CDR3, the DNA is TGTGCCAGCAACGGACAGGGGGCGCTTGGAGGTGAAAAACTGTTTTTT.

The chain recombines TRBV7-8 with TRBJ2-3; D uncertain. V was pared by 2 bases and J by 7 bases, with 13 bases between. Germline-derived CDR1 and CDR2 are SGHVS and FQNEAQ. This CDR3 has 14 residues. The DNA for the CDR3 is TGTGCCAGCAGCTTAAGGGCCGGCTCAAATACGCAGTATTTT. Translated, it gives CASSLRAGSNTQYF. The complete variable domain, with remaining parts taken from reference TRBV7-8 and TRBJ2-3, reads GAGVSQSPRYKVAKRGQDVALRCDPISGHVSLFWYQQALGQGPEFLTYFQNEAQLDKSGLPSDRFFAERPEGSVSTLKIQRTQQEDSAVYLCASSLRAGSNTQYFGPGTRLTVL.

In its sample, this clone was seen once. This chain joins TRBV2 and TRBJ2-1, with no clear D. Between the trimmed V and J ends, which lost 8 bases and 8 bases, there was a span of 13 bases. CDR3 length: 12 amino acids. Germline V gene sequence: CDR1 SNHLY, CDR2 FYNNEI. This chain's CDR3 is CASCRGRYEQFF. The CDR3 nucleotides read TGTGCCAGCTGTCGAGGCAGATATGAGCAGTTCTTC.

In DNA form, the CDR3 reads TGTGCCAGCAGTCAACCAGAGGGCAAGCAGTTCTTC. The encoded protein is CASSQPEGKQFF. This chain joins TRBV28 and TRBJ2-1; maybe TRBD2 (5 bases). Per the germline V gene, CDR1 is MDHEN and CDR2 is SYDVKM. Trimming stripped 5 bases from V and 11 bases from J, with 13 bases between. The CDR3 extends over 12 amino acids. Based on the CDR3 plus reference TRBV28 and TRBJ2-1, the full variable domain is DVKVTQSSRYLVKRTGEKVFLECVQDMDHENMFWYRQDPGLGLRLIYFSYDVKMKEKGDIPEGYSVSREKKERFSLILESASTNQTSMYLCASSQPEGKQFFGPGTRLTVL.

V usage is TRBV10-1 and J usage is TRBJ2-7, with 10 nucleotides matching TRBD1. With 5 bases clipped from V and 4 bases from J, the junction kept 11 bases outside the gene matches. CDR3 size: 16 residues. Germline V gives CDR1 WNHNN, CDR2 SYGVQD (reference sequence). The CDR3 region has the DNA TGCGCCAGCAGTTCCGGGACAGGGGATCGACCGTACGAGCAGTACTTC. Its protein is CASSSGTGDRPYEQYF.

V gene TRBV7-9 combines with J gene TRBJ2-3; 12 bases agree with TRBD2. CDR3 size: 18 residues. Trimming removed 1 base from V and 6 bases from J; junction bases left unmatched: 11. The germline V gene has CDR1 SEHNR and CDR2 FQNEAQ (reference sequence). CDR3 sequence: CASSLVRRLAGDGDTQYF. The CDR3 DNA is TGTGCCAGCAGCTTAGTACGGAGACTAGCGGGAGATGGGGATACGCAGTATTTT.

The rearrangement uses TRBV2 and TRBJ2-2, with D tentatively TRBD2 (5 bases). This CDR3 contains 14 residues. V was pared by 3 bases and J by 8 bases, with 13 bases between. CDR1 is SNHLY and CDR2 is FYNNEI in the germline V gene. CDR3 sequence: CASSDPLTGGELFF. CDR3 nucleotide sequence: TGTGCCAGCAGTGACCCCCTCACGGGAGGGGAGCTGTTTTTT.

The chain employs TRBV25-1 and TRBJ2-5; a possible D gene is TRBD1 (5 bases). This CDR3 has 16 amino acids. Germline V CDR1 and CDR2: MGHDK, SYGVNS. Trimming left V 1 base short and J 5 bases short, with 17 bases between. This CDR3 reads CASSESGHRMRETQYF. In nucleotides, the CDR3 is TGTGCCAGCAGTGAATCAGGGCACCGGATGAGGGAGACCCAGTACTTC.